These 9 T cell receptor beta chains were sequenced from one sample in a study of response to subunit inactivated influenza vaccine. TCRdb ran MiXCR on the RT-PCR reads and lists one entry per CDR3 protein. This sample has roughly 670,000 distinct CDR3 sequences; roughly 15% occur once, and the top ten carry around 7.6%. The source material was PBMCs from blood, sampled about 14 days before vaccination. The origin of the receptors is a man in his forties or fifties who received an inactivated influenza vaccine.

The chain has TRBV2 and TRBJ2-3, with D maybe TRBD1 (6 bases). CDR1 SNHLY and CDR2 FYNNEI come from the germline V gene. The CDR3 extends over 15 amino acids. V was clipped by 6 bases and J by 2 bases, with 15 bases between them. CDR3 residues: CASRTGLLTTDTQYF. The DNA for the CDR3 is TGTGCCAGCAGGACAGGTCTACTAACCACAGATACGCAGTATTTT. The full variable domain, in which reference TRBV2 and TRBJ2-3 provide the parts outside the CDR3, is EPEVTQTPSHQVTQMGQEVILRCVPISNHLYFYWYRQILGQKVEFLVSFYNNEISEKSEIFDDQFSVERPDGSNFTLKIRSTKLEDSAMYFCASRTGLLTTDTQYFGPGTRLTVL.

The chain links TRBV21-1 to TRBJ2-1. TRBV21-1 is a pseudogene segment. The CDR3 is 17 residues long. The CDR3 is CASSKQQPTHGYNEQFF. CDR3 nucleotide sequence: TGTGCCAGCAGCAAACAGCAACCAACCCATGGATACAATGAGCAGTTCTTC.

In its sample, this clonotype was seen many times. This CDR3 reads CASSRDSGLHNQPQHF. DNA of the CDR3: TGTGCCAGCAGCCGAGATTCCGGCCTGCACAATCAGCCCCAGCATTTT. The chain is built from TRBV7-2 and TRBJ1-5; D ambiguous. The CDR3 contains 16 residues. Between the trimmed V and J ends, which lost 5 bases and 3 bases, there was a span of 17 bases. CDR1 and CDR2 from the germline V gene are SGHTA and FQGNSA.

V is TRBV6-2 or TRBV6-3 and J is TRBJ2-1; no reliable D call. The CDR3 loop spans 16 amino acids. Trimming cost V 0 bases and J 1 base, with 10 bases left between them. Germline V lookup: CDR1 MNHEY, CDR2 SVGEGT. CDR3 residues: CASSYSGRRSYNEQFF. CDR3 sequence (DNA): TGTGCCAGCAGTTACTCGGGCCGAAGGTCCTACAATGAGCAGTTCTTC.

This sequence joins TRBV7-2 and TRBJ2-1, with a tentative D call TRBD2 (6 bases). Trimming left V 2 bases short and J 8 bases short, with 16 bases between. The V gene's germline CDR1 is SGHTA and CDR2 FQGNSA. CDR3 length: 15 amino acids. Here the CDR3 reads CASSLTGVRWDEQFF. The DNA for the CDR3 is TGTGCCAGCAGCTTAACGGGAGTCAGATGGGATGAGCAGTTCTTC.

This clonotype came up a few times. The J gene is TRBJ2-3, the V gene TRBV6-2 or TRBV6-3; D is unresolved. The CDR3 runs 14 residues. V dropped 2 bases and J dropped 3 bases, with 9 bases sitting between them. Germline loops: CDR1 MNHEY, CDR2 SVGEGT. CDR3: CASSYGGFTDTQYF. In DNA form, the CDR3 reads TGTGCCAGCAGTTACGGCGGCTTTACAGATACGCAGTATTTT.

This clonotype was recorded many times. The CDR3 loop reads CASTLWGGGGRETQYF. The CDR3 coding sequence is TGTGCCAGCACCCTTTGGGGGGGGGGAGGGCGTGAGACCCAGTACTTC. The chain joins TRBV28 to TRBJ2-5, with 7 bases aligning to TRBD2. After removal of 7 bases from V and 5 bases from J, the junction contained 16 bases not matched to a gene. The CDR3 sequence is 16 residues long. Looked up from germline, CDR1 is MDHEN and CDR2 is SYDVKM.

This chain uses TRBV30 with TRBJ2-3; D gene ambiguous. The germline V gene has CDR1 GTSNPN and CDR2 SVGIG (reference sequence). Trimming stripped 3 bases from V and 4 bases from J, with 11 bases between. This CDR3 has 13 residues. CDR3 sequence: CAWSQYLADTQYF. Written as DNA, the CDR3 is TGTGCCTGGAGCCAGTATTTGGCAGATACGCAGTATTTT.

This clonotype was observed at least ten times. This chain links TRBV24-1 with TRBJ2-1, with 9 bases that match TRBD2. J was trimmed by 4 bases and V by 0 bases; bases with no gene match: 3. This CDR3 has 16 amino acids. Germline V gene lookup returns CDR1 KGHDR and CDR2 SFDVKD. The CDR3 bases are TGTGCCACCAGTGATTTGGGCGGGAGGGGGTACAATGAGCAGTTCTTC. Its protein product is CATSDLGGRGYNEQFF.